A single sample gave rise to the 10 T cell receptor beta chains below, sequenced in a study of cytomegalovirus exposure and HLA in healthy donors. PCR primers comprised 60 Vbeta and 13 Jbeta primers. The method was immunoSEQ multiplex PCR; TCRdb's version includes in-frame clones alone and lacks a portion of them. In the table there are around 130,000 clones, approximately 80% of which are singletons. Sequencing was performed on PBMCs. All receptors derive from a woman aged 40 to 49 in good health and CMV-seronegative.

The chain is built from TRBV5-5 and TRBJ2-1; TRBD2 is a possible D gene (6 bases). CDR3 length equals 14 residues. Germline loops: CDR1 SGHKS, CDR2 YYEKEE (reference sequence). Deletions cut 0 bases from V and 4 bases from J, with 8 bases between. The CDR3 nucleotides read TGTGCCAGCAGCTTGGTGGGGGGTTACAATGAGCAGTTCTTC. It yields the protein CASSLVGGYNEQFF.

This rearrangement joins TRBV6-1 to TRBJ2-7, with TRBD2 matching over 12 bases. V trimming: 4 bases; J trimming: 5 bases; junction bases outside the gene matches: 6. Germline CDR1 is MNHNS and CDR2 is SASEGT. The length of the CDR3 is 15 residues. CDR3 amino acids: CASSGMTSGRNEQYF. CDR3 sequence (DNA): TGTGCCAGCAGTGGCATGACTAGCGGGAGAAACGAGCAGTACTTC.

This clone was picked up a small number of times. The chain uses TRBV6-1 and TRBJ1-2; possible D gene TRBD1, 6 bases. The CDR3 loop spans 13 amino acids. With 5 bases removed from V and 1 base from J, the gap between germline ends came to 8 bases. The germline V gene encodes CDR1 MNHNS and CDR2 SASEGT. The CDR3 DNA follows: TGTGCCAGCAGTCCACAGGGTAACTATGGCTACACCTTC. Protein sequence: CASSPQGNYGYTF.

The chain carries TRBV7-9 and TRBJ1-5, with D perhaps matching TRBD1 (6 bases). CDR1 is SEHNR, CDR2 FQNEAQ, per germline (reference sequence). The ends were cut back, 0 bases at V and 7 bases at J, with 13 bases in the middle. The CDR3 runs 15 residues. In DNA form, the CDR3 reads TGTGCCAGCAGCTTAGCAACAGGGCTTCACCAGCCCCAGCATTTT. It is translated as CASSLATGLHQPQHF.

This clone has a handful of counts. This chain joins TRBV6-1 and TRBJ2-5; TRBD1 aligns across 10 bases. With V trimmed by 6 bases and J by 5 bases, 9 bases remained unmatched. CDR3 length: 15 residues. From germline, CDR1 is MNHNS and CDR2 SASEGT. The CDR3 nucleotides are TGTGCCAGCAGACTCTCGACAGGGGGCAAGGAGACCCAGTACTTC. Its translation: CASRLSTGGKETQYF.

The DNA of the CDR3 is TGTGCCAGCAGAGAAGGAGCGGGGGGTTACGAGCAGTACTTC. It specifies CASREGAGGYEQYF. The rearrangement uses TRBV6-5 and TRBJ2-7; 9 bases fit TRBD2. CDR1 is MNHEY, CDR2 SVGAGI, per germline. This CDR3 spans 14 amino acids. The ends lost 6 bases at V and 4 bases at J; junction bases unmatched: 7.

This clone showed up just once. The chain couples TRBV27 to TRBJ2-2, with 12 bases aligning to TRBD2. CDR1 MNHEY and CDR2 SMNVEV come from the germline V gene (reference sequence). The J segment lost 5 bases and the V segment lost 4 bases, leaving 8 bases of the junction unmatched. The CDR3 sequence is 17 residues long. Here the CDR3 reads CASSSSGLAGRTGELFF. The CDR3 DNA sequence: TGTGCCAGCAGTTCCTCCGGACTAGCGGGACGGACCGGGGAGCTGTTTTTT.

The genes are TRBV29-1 and TRBJ2-7; the match to TRBD1 covers 12 bases. CDR1 is SQVTM, CDR2 ANQGSEA, per germline. This CDR3 has 14 residues. After removal of 4 bases from V and 4 bases from J, the junction contained 5 bases not matched to a gene. As DNA, the CDR3 is TGCAGCGTTGGGGACAGGGGGCGAGAATACGAGCAGTACTTC. It is translated as CSVGDRGREYEQYF.

The chain recombines TRBV27 with TRBJ2-5; 7 bases align to TRBD1. The junction had 0 bases not matched to a gene; V was cut back by 2 bases and J by 3 bases. The CDR3 has 13 residues. CDR1 and CDR2 from the germline V gene are MNHEY and SMNVEV (reference sequence). The CDR3 DNA is TGTGCCAGCAGTTTAACAGGGGAAGAGACCCAGTACTTC. Its protein is CASSLTGEETQYF.

This chain uses TRBV28 with TRBJ2-3; weak D call: TRBD2 (7 bases). Germline assignment: CDR1 MDHEN and CDR2 SYDVKM. Trimming took off 10 bases at V and 2 bases at J, with 16 bases between the two ends. The CDR3 is 14 amino acids. The CDR3 nucleotides read TGTGCCACTCTAGGGGGGGCGTACACAGATACGCAGTATTTT. It translates to CATLGGAYTDTQYF.